Sequencing of this T cell receptor (beta chain) was carried out in a study of cytomegalovirus exposure and HLA in healthy donors (dated by TCRdb to 2016 to 2017). Looking at the study overall: According to an earlier analysis of several hundred of the donors, some 180 million T cells yielded 117 million unique TCR beta sequences and around 300 Gb of sequence data. An early release that covered fewer than 800 HLA-typed donors contained approximately 320 gigabases of sequencing data and 65 million to 100 million unique TCR sequences. Among the roughly 400 genotyped donors, approximately 77% belonged to the genetic ancestry cluster associated with self-reported Caucasian donors. The aim of the study was to test whether cataloging public T cell receptors could identify signatures of past pathogen exposure. Using immunosequencing, the study profiled T cell repertoires from about 650 subjects and related those repertoires to cytomegalovirus serostatus. Along with the approximately 620-subject first cohort, a separate validation cohort of over a hundred different subjects was used. The study combined high-throughput TCR immunosequencing, statistical association of individual TCRs with disease status, and machine learning to predict cytomegalovirus infection status. To study patterns of TCR occurrence, a later analysis re-analyzed previously published TCR beta repertoires from more than 550 donors and added high-resolution HLA genotyping. Rather than using new phenotypic data, the later analysis identified candidate immune exposures from TCR beta sequences and from how often those sequences occurred across donors. An earlier analysis of 587 of the donors used high-throughput TCR beta sequencing to judge whether each TCR beta V gene segment behaved as functional or pseudogenic. Donor age, sex, ethnicity and CMV serostatus were compiled together with the repertoire data. In a later genetic analysis, genome-wide SNP genotypes for about 60% of the 666 donors were used, and that subset was treated as a discovery cohort. Every discovery cohort repertoire had been produced on one sequencing platform. HLA typing included class I and class II loci at four-digit resolution. Typing coverage differed by locus: A, B, C, DRB1 and DQB1 were typed in about 620-630 donors, DQA1 in about 500, DPA1 in approximately 610, and DPB1 in roughly 470. Roughly 5 DR-DQ haplotypes were treated as single units for association and clustering because of strong linkage in the cohort. Among under 450 genotyped donors of the cohort, an average of around 240,000 unique TCR beta nucleotide sequences were sequenced per donor, roughly 20% of them non-productive.

V is shortened by 3 bases, J by 7 bases, and the region joining them spans 15 bases. From the cysteine up to the phenylalanine, the CDR3 has a length of 13 residues. This entry keeps only the CDR3 DNA: 39 bases, framed from base 1. The germline V gene (reference sequence) gives CDR1 as GTSNPN and CDR2 as SVGIG. General study outcomes and caveats: The cohort was sequenced for TCR beta chains only, and without alpha or paired-chain data the features that could be detected were limited. Compared with equally common non-associated chains, HLA-associated TCR beta chains in a later analysis were more clonally expanded and had lower generation probabilities. Across donors, most TCR sequences were observed very rarely, whereas some public TCRs were present in many individuals. A later genetic analysis reported fewer N-insertions in productive TCRs among donors in an Asian-associated ancestry cluster than the roughly 700-donor mean. Some IMGT-functional V segments, including TRBV6-2 and TRBV6-3, could not be distinguished by the 87-base-pair reads and were therefore excluded. A later analysis associated some 17,000 TCR beta sequences with specific HLA alleles at a false discovery rate of 0.05. For the cohort, immune exposure information was limited to CMV serostatus. Because counts were too low, about 18 rarely observed V segments, including chromosome 9 orphons, were excluded from the earlier analysis of 587 of the donors. Broadly in line with IMGT annotations, most TCR beta V segments showed up in productive rearrangements about 90% or about 30% of the time in an earlier analysis of approximately 640 of the donors. According to a later analysis, parvovirus B19, influenza, CMV and Epstein-Barr virus appeared linked to several top co-occurrence clusters. The sequencing pipeline was judged likely to have produced a cluster of highly shared sequence variants as a technical artifact. In vitro tests confirmed that a few of the cytomegalovirus-associated TCR beta chains recognize cytomegalovirus antigens. According to the authors, the approach could potentially be generalized to other disease states and immunological phenotypes. Because HLA typing was unavailable for some donors at each locus, only the typed subset was used in association tests. The classifier was reported to diagnose cytomegalovirus status with high specificity and sensitivity in both the original and validation cohorts. A further reported finding was that TCR beta sequences accurately predicted the HLA-A and HLA-B alleles for most subjects in the first cohort. In a later analysis, the rate of TCR association differed among HLA loci, with DRB1 alleles having the most associated TCRs and HLA-C alleles having the fewest. The presence/absence analyses assumed that sequencing depth was roughly uniform across donors, and that assumption may not be true. When HLA alleles, especially DR and DQ, strongly co-occurred, TCR associations were difficult to assign to individual alleles. According to a later analysis, most CMV-associated TCR beta chains appeared to be HLA-restricted, and the HLA associations seemed to be driven largely by CMV exposure. In a later genetic analysis, a missense DCLRE1C variant was associated with V-gene and J-gene trimming of TCR beta chains, and the association was replicated in an independent cohort. A total of 150 or so TCR beta chains were listed by the study as associated with cytomegalovirus. Linkage disequilibrium might explain the correlated functional status among segregating V segments, but an unknown experimental factor could not be ruled out.

With regard to this clone: The antigen this receptor binds is unknown. No quality values exist for individual bases; no much larger clone is one base distant.

In total, 600 or so healthy bone marrow donors made up the cohort. Cohort members were all nominally healthy when sampled, although unrecorded immune exposures were likely present. The donor tested CMV seronegative and was one of the 352 seronegative cohort members. A peripheral blood sample was collected from each donor, and TCR beta sequencing was performed on peripheral blood mononuclear cells. The Qiagen DNeasy Blood Extraction Kit was used to extract genomic DNA from the blood cell samples. Receptor libraries were prepared by the immunoSEQ multiplex PCR assay. A mixture of 60 forward primers for TCR Vbeta segments and 13 reverse primers for TCR Jbeta segments was used in the multiplex PCR. Amplification of the CDR3 region of rearranged TCR beta genes was performed with a multiplex PCR assay on genomic DNA. Amplified TCR beta libraries were sequenced as 87-base-pair reads on the Illumina HiSeq System. In the authors' own workflow: In a later analysis, about 80 million unique TCR beta chains were counted across the 500 to 850 repertoires, and approximately 11 million of these chains were shared by at least two donors. Raw reads were error-corrected and collapsed into unique sequences by a nearest-neighbor algorithm in which closely related sequences were merged to remove PCR and sequencing errors. Alignment of CDR3 sequences to IMGT reference sequences was used to assign V, D and J gene segments. Each retained sequence needed at least a six-nucleotide match to both a V gene segment and a J gene segment. A rearrangement counted as productive if the CDR3 had no stop codons and remained in frame with V and J, and every other rearrangement counted as non-productive. Following IMGT convention, CDR3 was defined as the stretch from the second conserved V-encoded cysteine to the conserved J-encoded phenylalanine. The earlier analysis of 550 to 650 of the donors excluded any sequence lacking an unambiguous match to a single V gene segment. In an earlier analysis of more than 500 of the donors, a V segment was called functional when productive rearrangements were above 56.7%, and segregating when the standard deviation between donors exceeded 5%. A statistical classification framework was built to diagnose cytomegalovirus status from the catalog of TCR beta chain sequences. In a later analysis, V and J genes were assigned by comparing TCR nucleotide sequences against IMGT/GENE-DB human TR gene sequences. The TCRdist pipeline was used in a later analysis to assign CDR3 sequences and most-parsimonious VDJ recombination scenarios. In a later analysis, each TCR beta chain was defined by its CDR3 amino acid sequence together with its V-gene family, and reads lacking a unique V-gene family were excluded. In a later analysis, 500 to 700 highly shared, low-generation-probability nucleotide sequences were removed to address suspected cross-contamination and a sequencing artifact. In a later analysis, a clonal expansion index was calculated for each public chain from normalized within-repertoire ranks of inferred template counts. A later analysis computed generation probabilities with a VDJ recombination model fitted to out-of-frame rearrangements, and checked the results against IGoR. In a later analysis, hypergeometric tests were used to score TCR-TCR, TCR-HLA and TCR-CMV co-occurrence, with a repertoire-size bias correction applied to TCR pairs. A later analysis estimated false discovery rates by permuting HLA or CMV assignments 20 times. In a later analysis, co-occurring TCRs were grouped with DBSCAN, and TCRdist sequence similarity was added when clustering was performed within HLA-allele-positive subsets. Repertoires with fewer than 30,000 or more than 120,000 public chains, plus five repertoires with anomalous nucleotide sharing, were excluded from co-occurrence clustering. Held by TCRdb, this immuneACCESS table contains in-frame sequences only and omits some clones. Under half of the omission traces to an unresolved V gene where checked; the cause of the rest is unknown. V, J and clone size are those of that table, while D and trimming were read from the DNA. The sample profile shows about 150,000 clones; approximately 73% of them were found once. 1.5% to 2% of the sample is taken by the ten largest.

The clonotype comes from a woman between 18 and 30 years old in good health and CMV-seronegative. This chain is built from TRBV30 and TRBJ2-5; the D segment could be TRBD2, given 5 matching bases. Input material: PBMCs. Here the CDR3 is given as CAWRDVYRGTQYF. The nucleotide sequence is given as TGTGCCTGGAGGGACGTGTACCGGGGGACCCAGTACTTC. Here the CDR3 is joined to the reference TRBV30 and TRBJ2-5 genes, and the full variable domain is: SQTIHQWPATLVQPVGSPLSLECTVEGTSNPNLYWYRQAAGRGLQLLFYSVGIGQISSEVPQNLSASRPQDRQFILSSKKLLLSDSGFYLCAWRDVYRGTQYFGPGTRLLVL.